Below are 32 T cell receptor beta chains sequenced from a single sample in a study of blood T cell repertoires in COVID-19 (dated by TCRdb to 2020 to 2022). Libraries were built with the immunoSEQ multiplex PCR assay. TCRdb took this table from immuneACCESS and kept in-frame rearrangements with V and J called. Such tables lack part of the clones; where checked against another copy, unresolved V genes explain under half of the gap, and the rest is unexplained. The sample table lists roughly 190,000 clones, roughly 82% of them with a count of one. Jointly, the top ten make up approximately 12% of the sample. Sequencing input: PBMCs or T cells enriched from blood (not recorded which). Receptors were obtained from a man between 40 and 49 years old who had recovered from COVID-19.

DNA for the CDR3: TGTGCCAGCAGTAACGGAGGCGGGGTTGGAGACTATGGCTACACCTTC. This encodes CASSNGGGVGDYGYTF. The chain has TRBV5-4 and TRBJ1-2, with D uncertain. The CDR3 runs to 16 residues. Trimming stripped 5 bases from V and 3 bases from J, with 20 bases between. CDR1 and CDR2 (germline): SGHNT, YYREEE (reference sequence).

The chain uses TRBV7-9 and TRBJ1-4, with TRBD1 identical over 7 bases. This CDR3 comprises 14 residues. Trimming removed 5 bases from V and 8 bases from J; junction bases left unmatched: 8. CDR1 SEHNR and CDR2 FQNEAQ come from the germline V gene (reference sequence). Written as DNA, the CDR3 is TGTGCCAGCAGCAAGACAGGGCTATCGGAAAAACTGTTTTTT. Translation: CASSKTGLSEKLFF.

This sequence joins TRBV5-1 and TRBJ2-3; 7 bases agree with TRBD2. J was trimmed by 2 bases and V by 3 bases; bases with no gene match: 6. Germline CDR1 SGHRS, CDR2 YFSETQ. There are 15 residues in the CDR3. The CDR3 DNA follows: TGCGCCAGCAGCTATCCAGCGGGGCCCACAGATACGCAGTATTTT. Its translation: CASSYPAGPTDTQYF.

This clone was picked up a small number of times. The rearrangement uses TRBV9 and TRBJ2-2; 7 nucleotides line up with TRBD2. The CDR3 consists of 15 residues. CDR1 SGDLS and CDR2 YYNGEE come from the germline V gene. After removal of 2 bases from V and 7 bases from J, the junction contained 8 bases not matched to a gene. Here the CDR3 DNA reads TGTGCCAGCAGCGTCAGTAGTGGGGAGGGCGGGGAGCTGTTTTTT. This translates into CASSVSSGEGGELFF.

The chain joins TRBV7-8 to TRBJ2-1; a possible D gene is TRBD2 (6 bases). CDR3 length: 15 amino acids. Per germline, CDR1 SGHVS and CDR2 FQNEAQ. V was cut by 4 bases and J by 12 bases, with 22 bases left in between. The CDR3 DNA is TGTGCCAGCAGCTCCGTACTAGCCAGGGCGGAAGGGCAGTTCTTC. Translated, it gives CASSSVLARAEGQFF.

J is TRBJ1-4 and V is TRBV6-5; 7 bases map to TRBD1. CDR1 and CDR2 (germline): MNHEY, SVGAGI. The V gene end was trimmed by 6 bases and the J gene end by 4 bases; junction bases not matched to a gene: 5. This CDR3 contains 14 residues. Here the CDR3 DNA reads TGTGCCAGCAGCCGTACAGGGGTTAATGAAAAACTGTTTTTT. It specifies CASSRTGVNEKLFF.

The sample holds a few counts of this clone. J is TRBJ1-1 and V is TRBV7-3; D uncertain. The CDR3 is 11 residues long. V was trimmed by 5 bases and J by 5 bases, leaving 6 bases between them. CDR1 is SGHTA, CDR2 FQGTGA, per germline. The CDR3 DNA reads TGTGCCAGCAGCGACGGGACTGAAGCTTTCTTT. It specifies CASSDGTEAFF.

The chain has TRBV5-6 and TRBJ2-7; no reliable D call. Trimming pared 0 bases from V and 1 base from J, leaving 5 bases between. This CDR3 region has 13 residues. Germline loops: CDR1 SGHDT, CDR2 YYEEEE. This chain's CDR3 is CASSLGASYEQYF. As DNA, the CDR3 is TGTGCCAGCAGCTTGGGTGCGTCCTACGAGCAGTACTTC.

The J gene is TRBJ1-2, the V gene TRBV30; D gene uncertain. The CDR3 spans 12 residues. CDR1 GTSNPN and CDR2 SVGIG come from the germline V gene (reference sequence). Trimming left V 5 bases short and J 5 bases short, with 12 bases between. The DNA for the CDR3 is TGTGCCTGGTCCGACACTCATTATGGCTACACCTTC. It translates to CAWSDTHYGYTF.

Only a few counts were recorded for this clone. The sample carries other DNA sequences with the same CDR3. V is TRBV9 and J is TRBJ2-7, with TRBD2 matching over 9 bases. Germline V gives CDR1 SGDLS, CDR2 YYNGEE. The junction had 5 bases not matched to a gene; V was cut back by 0 bases and J by 4 bases. CDR3 length: 15 residues. The CDR3 sequence: CASSVGSGSSYEQYF. CDR3 DNA sequence: TGTGCCAGCAGCGTAGGTAGCGGGAGTTCATACGAGCAGTACTTC. The complete variable domain, with remaining parts taken from reference TRBV9 and TRBJ2-7, reads DSGVTQTPKHLITATGQRVTLRCSPRSGDLSVYWYQQSLDQGLQFLIQYYNGEERAKGNILERFSAQQFPDLHSELNLSSLELGDSALYFCASSVGSGSSYEQYFGPGTRLTVT.

CDR3 protein: CASGGLAGDRATGELFF. The CDR3 DNA reads TGCGCCAGCGGGGGACTAGCGGGAGATCGAGCCACCGGGGAGCTGTTTTTT. The chain has TRBV5-1 and TRBJ2-2; 14 positions match TRBD2. The CDR3 totals 17 residues. V trimming: 7 bases; J trimming: 4 bases; junction bases outside the gene matches: 9. Germline CDR1 is SGHRS and CDR2 is YFSETQ. Filled out from reference TRBV5-1 and TRBJ2-2, the complete variable domain reads KAGVTQTPRYLIKTRGQQVTLSCSPISGHRSVSWYQQTPGQGLQFLFEYFSETQRNKGNFPGRFSGRQFSNSRSEMNVSTLELGDSALYLCASGGLAGDRATGELFFGEGSRLTVL.

The genes are TRBV5-1 and TRBJ1-3, with D tentatively TRBD1 (5 bases). CDR3 length: 16 amino acids. Germline V CDR1 and CDR2: SGHRS, YFSETQ. Between the trimmed V and J ends, which lost 0 bases and 0 bases, there was a span of 10 bases. The CDR3 bases are TGCGCCAGCAGCTTGGGGGGACTGTCCTCTGGAAACACCATATATTTT. Its protein is CASSLGGLSSGNTIYF.

The rearrangement joins TRBV5-1 to TRBJ1-3, with 9 positions matching TRBD1. CDR1 is SGHRS and CDR2 is YFSETQ in the germline V gene. Trimming took 2 bases from V and 3 from J; bases not matched to a gene: 18. The CDR3 sequence is 20 residues long. CDR3 sequence (DNA): TGCGCCAGCAGCTTTAGCTCCGCAAGAACAGGGGGCCTTGGTGGAAACACCATATATTTT. Its translation is CASSFSSARTGGLGGNTIYF.

In the case of this clone: The same CDR3 is also encoded by other DNA sequences in this sample. The rearrangement links TRBV7-2 to TRBJ1-1; perhaps TRBD1 as D (6 bases). CDR3 length: 14 residues. Germline-derived CDR1 and CDR2 are SGHTA and FQGNSA. The V and J ends lost 3 bases and 0 bases respectively, with 8 bases between them. CDR3 DNA sequence: TGTGCCAGCAGCTTTGGGGGCGTGAACACTGAAGCTTTCTTT. Translated: CASSFGGVNTEAFF.

The genes are TRBV25-1 and TRBJ2-3; 7 positions agree with TRBD2. The CDR3 has 14 amino acids. The ends lost 6 bases at V and 0 bases at J; junction bases unmatched: 3. Germline CDR1 and CDR2: MGHDK and SYGVNS. For the CDR3, the DNA is TGTGCCAGCAGCCCAGCGGGGAGCACAGATACGCAGTATTTT. As protein: CASSPAGSTDTQYF.

With regard to this clone: Other DNA sequences within the sample encode an identical CDR3. CDR3 in amino acids: CASSLSPGETQYF. CDR3 nucleotides: TGTGCCAGCAGCCTAAGTCCGGGGGAGACCCAGTACTTC. The J gene is TRBJ2-5, the V gene TRBV7-2, with D tentatively TRBD2 (5 bases). The CDR3 runs to 13 residues. Trimming removed 5 bases at V and 5 bases at J, with 12 bases between. Germline CDR1 and CDR2: SGHTA and FQGNSA.

This clone was found once. The chain employs TRBV19 and TRBJ1-6, with D tentatively TRBD1 (6 bases). Trimming took 3 bases from V and 0 from J, leaving 15 bases between them. Germline V gene data show CDR1 as LNHDA and CDR2 as SQIVND (reference sequence). The CDR3 spans 18 residues. The CDR3 sequence: CASSMGRGLSSYNSPLHF. CDR3 sequence (DNA): TGTGCCAGTAGTATGGGGCGGGGGCTAAGCTCCTATAATTCACCCCTCCACTTT. Drawing the rest from reference TRBV19 and TRBJ1-6, the complete variable domain is DGGITQSPKYLFRKEGQNVTLSCEQNLNHDAMYWYRQDPGQGLRLIYYSQIVNDFQKGDIAEGYSVSREKKESFPLTVTSAQKNPTAFYLCASSMGRGLSSYNSPLHFGNGTRLTVT.

J is TRBJ1-3 and V is TRBV28, with TRBD1 matching 7 bases. The CDR3 loop spans 14 amino acids. Germline V gene lookup returns CDR1 MDHEN and CDR2 SYDVKM. The ends lost 4 bases at V and 11 bases at J; junction bases unmatched: 11. The CDR3 region is CASSSAQGSQPIYF. Here the CDR3 DNA reads TGTGCCAGCAGTTCGGCACAGGGGTCCCAGCCCATATATTTT.

The CDR3 reads CASSSGGAAIDYTF. CDR3 in DNA: TGTGCCAGCAGCTCAGGAGGGGCAGCGATCGACTACACCTTC. The chain joins TRBV9 to TRBJ1-2, with a tentative D call TRBD1 (5 bases). The CDR3 runs to 14 residues. Trimming removed 4 bases from V and 10 bases from J, with 20 bases in between. Germline V lookup: CDR1 SGDLS, CDR2 YYNGEE.

The chain joins TRBV7-2 to TRBJ2-7; D may be TRBD1 (6 bases). The V and J ends lost 1 base and 0 bases respectively, with 10 bases between them. This CDR3 has 15 amino acids. The germline gives CDR1 SGHTA, CDR2 FQGNSA. The CDR3 region is CASSLEMGASYEQYV. CDR3 coding DNA: TGTGCCAGCAGCTTAGAAATGGGGGCCTCCTACGAGCAGTACGTC.

This chain links TRBV28 with TRBJ2-4, with 7 nucleotides matching TRBD2. Germline CDR1 is MDHEN and CDR2 is SYDVKM. V lost 6 bases to trimming and J lost 3 bases; unmatched junction nucleotides: 8. The length of the CDR3 is 15 residues. CDR3: CASSSAGVVKNIQYF. The CDR3 DNA sequence: TGTGCCAGCAGCTCGGCGGGGGTAGTCAAAAACATTCAGTACTTC.

This chain connects TRBV6-2 or TRBV6-3 to TRBJ2-1; 14 nucleotides align to TRBD2. The CDR3 has 19 amino acids. CDR1 and CDR2 from the germline V gene are MNHEY and SVGEGT. V lost 0 bases, J lost 7 bases, and 11 bases stayed unmatched. CDR3 loop: CASSYSIGTSGRSRNEQFF. Written as DNA, the CDR3 is TGTGCCAGCAGTTACTCGATTGGGACTAGCGGGAGATCGAGGAATGAGCAGTTCTTC.

The chain couples TRBV15 to TRBJ2-1; TRBD2 aligns across 7 bases. The CDR3 loop spans 14 amino acids. The germline gives CDR1 LNHNV, CDR2 YYDKDF (reference sequence). V was pared by 4 bases and J by 2 bases, with 2 bases of the junction left unmatched. The chain's CDR3 is CATSTSGAYNEQFF. CDR3 coding DNA: TGTGCCACCAGCACAAGCGGGGCCTACAATGAGCAGTTCTTC.

The chain combines TRBV4-3 with TRBJ1-4, with 7 bases lining up with TRBD1. Germline lookup yields CDR1 LGHNA and CDR2 YSLEER. Trimming at V came to 4 bases and at J to 7 bases, leaving 6 bases not matched to a gene. The CDR3 consists of 14 residues. The CDR3 protein is CASSLTGTAEKLFF. The CDR3 DNA follows: TGCGCCAGCAGCCTTACCGGGACAGCTGAAAAACTGTTTTTT.

This rearrangement joins TRBV14 to TRBJ2-3; 8 bases align to TRBD2. CDR3 length: 16 residues. V gave up 3 bases and J gave up 5 bases; unmatched junction bases: 10. Germline V gene lookup returns CDR1 SGHDN and CDR2 FVKESK. CDR3 in DNA: TGTGCCAGCAGCCAGCTCGCCGGGAGGGCCCTAGATACGCAGTATTTT. It is translated as CASSQLAGRALDTQYF.

This chain uses TRBV28 with TRBJ2-1; 9 bases are shared with TRBD2. V lost 5 bases, J lost 0 bases, and 8 bases stayed unmatched. CDR1 and CDR2 (germline): MDHEN, SYDVKM. The CDR3 sequence is 17 residues long. CDR3 coding DNA: TGTGCCAGCAGTGTAGCGGGAGTTACCCTCTCCTACAATGAGCAGTTCTTC. Its protein is CASSVAGVTLSYNEQFF.

Here the CDR3 DNA reads TGTGCCAGCAGTGAATATCGAACAGGGGTTGGAAACACCATATATTTT. This codes for CASSEYRTGVGNTIYF. This sequence joins TRBV2 and TRBJ1-3, with TRBD1 matching over 7 bases. Looked up from germline, CDR1 is SNHLY and CDR2 is FYNNEI. This CDR3 region has 16 residues. Losses at the gene ends were 2 bases for V and 3 bases for J; bases not matched to a gene: 7.

This clone was observed a handful of times. The V and J genes are TRBV4-3 and TRBJ1-1; 10 bases fit TRBD1. V lost 4 bases and J lost 10; bases outside the gene matches: 9. The CDR3 extends over 14 amino acids. Germline-derived CDR1 and CDR2 are LGHNA and YSLEER. The CDR3 nucleotides read TGCGCCAGCAGCCCGGGGACAGGGGATAGTGTAGCTTTCTTT. Amino acid sequence: CASSPGTGDSVAFF.

J is TRBJ1-3 and V is TRBV7-2, with a possible D match to TRBD1 (6 bases). Germline V gene lookup returns CDR1 SGHTA and CDR2 FQGNSA. V was cut by 5 bases and J by 4 bases, with 15 bases left in between. CDR3 size: 15 residues. The CDR3 bases are TGTGCCAGCAGCACGAAAGGGGGACAAGGAAACACCATATATTTT. Translating gives CASSTKGGQGNTIYF.

V usage is TRBV19 and J usage is TRBJ1-4; 7 bases fit TRBD1. The CDR3 is 16 residues long. CDR1 is LNHDA, CDR2 SQIVND, per germline (reference sequence). Trimming took 3 bases from V and 7 from J; bases not matched to a gene: 11. As DNA, the CDR3 is TGTGCCAGTAGTATTGGGTTCGGCAGGGGGGCTGAAAAACTGTTTTTT. Protein sequence: CASSIGFGRGAEKLFF.

The genes are TRBV9 and TRBJ1-1; D unresolved. V lost 2 bases, J lost 10 bases, and 15 bases lay in between. CDR3 length: 13 residues. The germline V gene encodes CDR1 SGDLS and CDR2 YYNGEE. Here the CDR3 reads CASSVGDWSVAFF. The CDR3 DNA sequence: TGTGCCAGCAGCGTCGGTGACTGGTCGGTAGCTTTCTTT. Variable domain in full (rest from reference TRBV9 and TRBJ1-1): DSGVTQTPKHLITATGQRVTLRCSPRSGDLSVYWYQQSLDQGLQFLIQYYNGEERAKGNILERFSAQQFPDLHSELNLSSLELGDSALYFCASSVGDWSVAFFGQGTRLTVV.

This clone has just one count. This chain connects TRBV2 to TRBJ2-7, with TRBD1 as a possible D gene (5 bases). The V end lost 3 bases, the J end lost 2 bases, and 14 bases lay between the germline ends. CDR3 length equals 15 residues. Germline CDR1 and CDR2: SNHLY and FYNNEI. The CDR3 DNA reads as TGTGCCAGCAGTGACGGCAGGGTATCACCCTACGAGCAGTACTTC. Its protein is CASSDGRVSPYEQYF.